One T cell receptor (beta chain) is described in this entry. Using immunoSEQ multiplex PCR, the repertoire was profiled, and TCRdb retains in-frame clones only, with some absent. The sample lists some 70,000 clones; around 90% were seen once. Germline trimming cut 4 bases from V and 1 base from J; bases unmatched to any gene: 4. Germline CDR1 SEHNR, CDR2 FQNEAQ (reference sequence). CDR3 length: 14 residues. This record belongs to a study of T cell changes during pregnancy in multiple sclerosis. The origin of this receptor is a female donor in good health, enrolled as a control in a pregnancy study. Sequenced material: peripheral blood, taken after pregnancy. The chain couples TRBV7-9 to TRBJ2-7, with TRBD1 matching over 7 bases. The CDR3 protein is CASSSRDRSYEQYF. As DNA, the CDR3 is TGTGCCAGCAGCTCCCGGGACAGATCCTACGAGCAGTACTTC.